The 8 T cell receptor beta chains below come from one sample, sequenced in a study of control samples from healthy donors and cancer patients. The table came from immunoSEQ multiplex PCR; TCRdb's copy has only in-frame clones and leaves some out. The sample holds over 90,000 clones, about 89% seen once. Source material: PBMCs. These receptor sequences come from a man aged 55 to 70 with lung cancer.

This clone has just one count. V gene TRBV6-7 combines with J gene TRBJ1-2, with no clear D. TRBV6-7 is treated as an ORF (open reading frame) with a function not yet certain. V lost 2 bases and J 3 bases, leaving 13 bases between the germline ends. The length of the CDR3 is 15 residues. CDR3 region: CASSYDLSPHYGYTF. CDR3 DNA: TGTGCCAGCAGTTACGACCTTTCACCCCACTATGGCTACACCTTC.

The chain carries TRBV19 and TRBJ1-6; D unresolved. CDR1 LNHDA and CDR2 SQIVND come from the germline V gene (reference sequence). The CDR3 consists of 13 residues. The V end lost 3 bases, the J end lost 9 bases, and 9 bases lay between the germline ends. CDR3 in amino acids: CASSMMTLSPLHF. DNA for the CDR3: TGTGCCAGTAGTATGATGACCCTTTCACCCCTCCACTTT.

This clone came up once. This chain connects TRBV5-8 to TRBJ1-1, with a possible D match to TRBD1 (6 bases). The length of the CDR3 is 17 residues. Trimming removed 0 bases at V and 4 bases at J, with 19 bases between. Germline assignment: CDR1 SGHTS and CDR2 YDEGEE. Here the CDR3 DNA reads TGTGCCAGCAGCTTGGCCCTCGGTACAGGGATTGTCACTGAAGCTTTCTTT. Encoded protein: CASSLALGTGIVTEAFF.

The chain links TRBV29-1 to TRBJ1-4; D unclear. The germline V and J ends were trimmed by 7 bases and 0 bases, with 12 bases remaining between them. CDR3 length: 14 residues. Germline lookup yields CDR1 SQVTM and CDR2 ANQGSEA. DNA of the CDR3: TGCAGCGCCCGATACCTTGCAACTAATGAAAAACTGTTTTTT. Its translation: CSARYLATNEKLFF.

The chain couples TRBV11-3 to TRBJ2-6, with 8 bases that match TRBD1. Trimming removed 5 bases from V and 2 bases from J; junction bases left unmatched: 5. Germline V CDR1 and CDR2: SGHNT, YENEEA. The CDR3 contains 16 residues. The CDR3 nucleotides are TGTGCCAGCAGCCCGAGACAGGGGACTGGGGCCAACGTCCTGACTTTC. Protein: CASSPRQGTGANVLTF.

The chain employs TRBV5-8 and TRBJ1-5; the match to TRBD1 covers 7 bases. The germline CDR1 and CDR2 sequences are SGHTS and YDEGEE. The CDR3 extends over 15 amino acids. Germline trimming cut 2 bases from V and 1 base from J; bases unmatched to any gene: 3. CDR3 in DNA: TGTGCCAGCAGCTTTAGGGGGCTGAGCAATCAGCCCCAGCATTTT. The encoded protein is CASSFRGLSNQPQHF.

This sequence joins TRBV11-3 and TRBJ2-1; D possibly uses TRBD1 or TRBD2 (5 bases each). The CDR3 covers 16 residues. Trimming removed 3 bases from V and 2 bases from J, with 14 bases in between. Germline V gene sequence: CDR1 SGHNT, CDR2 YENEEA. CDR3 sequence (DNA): TGTGCCAGCAGCTTCGAGGGGATTGGACCCTACAATGAGCAGTTCTTC. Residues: CASSFEGIGPYNEQFF.

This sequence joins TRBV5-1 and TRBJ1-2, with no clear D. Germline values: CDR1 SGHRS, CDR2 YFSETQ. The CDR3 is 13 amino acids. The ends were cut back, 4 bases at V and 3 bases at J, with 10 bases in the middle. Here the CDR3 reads CASSQDGDYGYTF. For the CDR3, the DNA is TGCGCCAGCAGCCAAGACGGGGACTATGGCTACACCTTC.